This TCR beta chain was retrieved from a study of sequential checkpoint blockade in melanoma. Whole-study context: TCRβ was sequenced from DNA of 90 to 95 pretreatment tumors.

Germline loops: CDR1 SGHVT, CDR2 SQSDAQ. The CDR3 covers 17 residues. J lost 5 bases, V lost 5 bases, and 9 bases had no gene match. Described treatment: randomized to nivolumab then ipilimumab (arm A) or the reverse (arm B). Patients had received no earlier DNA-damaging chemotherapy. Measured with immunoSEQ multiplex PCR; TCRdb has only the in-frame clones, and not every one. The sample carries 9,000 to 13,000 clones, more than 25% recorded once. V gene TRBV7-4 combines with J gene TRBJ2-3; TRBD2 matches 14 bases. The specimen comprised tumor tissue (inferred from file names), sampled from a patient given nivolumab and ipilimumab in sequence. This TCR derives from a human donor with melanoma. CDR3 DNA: TGTGCCAGCAGCCCAAGGCCGGGACTAGCGGGGGTAGATACGCAGTATTTT. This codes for CASSPRPGLAGVDTQYF.